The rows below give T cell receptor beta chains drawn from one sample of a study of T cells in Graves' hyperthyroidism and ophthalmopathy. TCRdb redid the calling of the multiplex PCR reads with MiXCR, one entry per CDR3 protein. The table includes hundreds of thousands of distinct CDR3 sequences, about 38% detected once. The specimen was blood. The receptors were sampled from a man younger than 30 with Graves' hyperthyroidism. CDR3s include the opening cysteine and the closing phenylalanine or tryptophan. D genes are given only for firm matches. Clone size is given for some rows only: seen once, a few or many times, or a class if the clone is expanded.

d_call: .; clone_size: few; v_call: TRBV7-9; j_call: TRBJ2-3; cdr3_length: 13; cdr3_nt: TGTGCCAGCAGGTGGGACACCTCAGATACGCAGTATTTT; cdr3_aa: CASRWDTSDTQYF
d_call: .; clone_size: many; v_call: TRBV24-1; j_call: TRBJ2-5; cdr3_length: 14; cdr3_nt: TGTGCCACCAGCCCATTAGGGGGCCAAGAGACCCAGTACTTC; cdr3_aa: CATSPLGGQETQYF
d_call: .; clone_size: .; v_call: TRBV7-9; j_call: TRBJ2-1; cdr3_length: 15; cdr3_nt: TGTGCCAGCAGCTTAGCCAGGGATACCAATAATGAGCAGTTCTTC; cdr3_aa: CASSLARDTNNEQFF
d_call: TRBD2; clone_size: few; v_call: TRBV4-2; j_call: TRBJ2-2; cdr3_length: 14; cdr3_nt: TGTGCCGGAAAGCGGGAGGGAGGTTCCGGGGAGCTGTTTTTT; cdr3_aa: CAGKREGGSGELFF
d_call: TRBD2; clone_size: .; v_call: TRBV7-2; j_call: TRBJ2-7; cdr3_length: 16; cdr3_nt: TGTGCCAGCAGCTTTTGGAAGCGGGGTTTCTCCTACGAGCAGTACTTC; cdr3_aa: CASSFWKRGFSYEQYF
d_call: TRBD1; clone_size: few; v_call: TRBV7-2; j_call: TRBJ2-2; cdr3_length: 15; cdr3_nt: TGTGCCAGCAGCCCGGGACAGGTGAACACCGGGGAGCTGTTTTTT; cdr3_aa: CASSPGQVNTGELFF
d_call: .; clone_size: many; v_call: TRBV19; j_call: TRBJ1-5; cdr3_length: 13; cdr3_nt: TGTGCCAGTAGTCCGGATCTCAATCAGCCCCAGCATTTT; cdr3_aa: CASSPDLNQPQHF
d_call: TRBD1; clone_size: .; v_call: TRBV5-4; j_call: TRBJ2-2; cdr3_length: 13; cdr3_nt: TGTGCCTGGAGCTCTGGACAGGCCGGGGAGCTGTTTTTT; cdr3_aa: CAWSSGQAGELFF
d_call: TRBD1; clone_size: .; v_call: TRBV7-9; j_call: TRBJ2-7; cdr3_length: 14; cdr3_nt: TGTGCCAGCAGCTCCCCAGGGGGCTTCTACGAGCAGTACTTC; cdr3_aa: CASSSPGGFYEQYF
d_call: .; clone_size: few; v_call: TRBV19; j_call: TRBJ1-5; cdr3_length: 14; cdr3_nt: TGTGCCAGTAGGCCGACGGGTTTCAATCAGCCCCAGCATTTT; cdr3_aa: CASRPTGFNQPQHF
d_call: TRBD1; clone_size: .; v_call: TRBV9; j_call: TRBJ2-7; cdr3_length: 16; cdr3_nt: TGTGCCAGCAGCGAATACCCCGGGACAGCCTCCTACAAGCAGTACTTC; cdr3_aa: CASSEYPGTASYKQYF